A selection of T cell receptor beta chains follows, all from one sample in a study of T cell responses to AZD1222 COVID-19 vaccine. Clones were sequenced by immunoSEQ multiplex PCR, and TCRdb holds only the in-frame ones, with some missing. Seen here are just under 150,000 clones, approximately 86% observed once, and the top ten hold about 4.9%. Sequenced here: peripheral blood, sampled 28 days after the second AZD1222 dose. These receptors all come from an adult who received the AZD1222 COVID-19 vaccine. The CDR3 runs from the conserved cysteine through the conserved F or W. The D gene is left open where the match is weak. Clone size is not always given. Where it is, it says once, few, many or a class for expanded clones.

D gene: -; V gene: TRBV7-6; clone size: -; J gene: TRBJ2-1; CDR3 DNA: TGTGCCAGCAGCTTAGGCAATGAGCAGTTCTTC; CDR3 protein: CASSLGNEQFF
D gene: -; V gene: TRBV29-1; clone size: -; J gene: TRBJ1-1; CDR3 DNA: TGCAGCGTTGCGTGGGGGAATTGGAACACTGAAGCTTTCTTT; CDR3 protein: CSVAWGNWNTEAFF
D gene: TRBD2; V gene: TRBV7-9; clone size: -; J gene: TRBJ2-7; CDR3 DNA: TGTGCCAGCAGCTCCCGAAACCTAGCGGGAGTAGGCGAGCAGTACTTC; CDR3 protein: CASSSRNLAGVGEQYF
D gene: TRBD1; V gene: TRBV4-2; clone size: few; J gene: TRBJ1-2; CDR3 DNA: TGTGCCAGCAGCCAAGGGACAGGGCCAGCTAACTATGGCTACACCTTC; CDR3 protein: CASSQGTGPANYGYTF
D gene: -; V gene: TRBV4-1; clone size: -; J gene: TRBJ1-3; CDR3 DNA: TGCGCCAGCAGCCAACCGAGACAGGTCAAAAACACCATATATTTT; CDR3 protein: CASSQPRQVKNTIYF
D gene: -; V gene: TRBV10-1; clone size: -; J gene: TRBJ2-7; CDR3 DNA: TGCGCCAGCAGTAGGTTGGGCAGTGCCTACGAGCAGTACTTC; CDR3 protein: CASSRLGSAYEQYF
D gene: TRBD1; V gene: TRBV4-1; clone size: -; J gene: TRBJ2-1; CDR3 DNA: TGCGCCAGCAGCCGGGACAGGGTAAATGAGCAGTTCTTC; CDR3 protein: CASSRDRVNEQFF
D gene: -; V gene: TRBV5-1; clone size: -; J gene: TRBJ2-5; CDR3 DNA: TGCGCCAGCAGCTTGTTGGGATCACAAGAGACCCAGTACTTC; CDR3 protein: CASSLLGSQETQYF
D gene: -; V gene: TRBV11-1; clone size: -; J gene: TRBJ2-7; CDR3 DNA: TGTGCCAGCAGCTTTAGGACCTCCTACGAGCAGTACTTC; CDR3 protein: CASSFRTSYEQYF
D gene: TRBD2; V gene: TRBV5-4; clone size: -; J gene: TRBJ2-5; CDR3 DNA: TGTGCCAGCAGCTTGGGGGGGGGAAAAGAGACCCAGTACTTC; CDR3 protein: CASSLGGGKETQYF
D gene: -; V gene: TRBV6-1; clone size: -; J gene: TRBJ2-3; CDR3 DNA: TGTGCCAGCAGTGAAGTCGGAGCAGATACGCAGTATTTT; CDR3 protein: CASSEVGADTQYF
D gene: -; V gene: TRBV5-1; clone size: -; J gene: TRBJ1-2; CDR3 DNA: TGCGCCAGCAGGCCCGCAGGGAGCAGGGTTGCTAACTATGGCTACACCTTC; CDR3 protein: CASRPAGSRVANYGYTF
D gene: -; V gene: TRBV2; clone size: -; J gene: TRBJ1-6; CDR3 DNA: TGTGCCAGCAGTGAGCGCCGGGGGCAAGATTCACCCCTCCACTTT; CDR3 protein: CASSERRGQDSPLHF
D gene: -; V gene: TRBV7-6; clone size: -; J gene: TRBJ2-2; CDR3 DNA: TGTGCCAGCAGCTTAACGGCGAGACTTGGGACCGGGGAGCTGTTTTTT; CDR3 protein: CASSLTARLGTGELFF
D gene: -; V gene: TRBV18; clone size: -; J gene: TRBJ1-1; CDR3 DNA: TGTGCCAGCTCACGAGGACAGCGGGACACTGAAGCTTTCTTT; CDR3 protein: CASSRGQRDTEAFF
D gene: -; V gene: TRBV12-3/TRBV12-4; clone size: -; J gene: TRBJ2-3; CDR3 DNA: TGTGCCAGCAGCCTTACAGATACGCAGTATTTT; CDR3 protein: CASSLTDTQYF
D gene: TRBD2; V gene: TRBV5-4; clone size: -; J gene: TRBJ2-3; CDR3 DNA: TGTGCCAGCAGCCCCACTAGCGGGGGGGCGGGGGATACGCAGTATTTT; CDR3 protein: CASSPTSGGAGDTQYF
D gene: -; V gene: TRBV15; clone size: -; J gene: TRBJ2-7; CDR3 DNA: TGTGCCACCAGCGTAGGAGCCTACGAGCAGTACTTC; CDR3 protein: CATSVGAYEQYF
D gene: -; V gene: TRBV2; clone size: -; J gene: TRBJ2-2; CDR3 DNA: TGTGCCCTCGGCTTGACCGGGGAGCTGTTTTTT; CDR3 protein: CALGLTGELFF
D gene: -; V gene: TRBV18; clone size: -; J gene: TRBJ2-2; CDR3 DNA: TGTGCCAGCTCACCACCTCAGCCTTTCACCGGGGAGCTGTTTTTT; CDR3 protein: CASSPPQPFTGELFF
D gene: -; V gene: TRBV7-9; clone size: few; J gene: TRBJ2-3; CDR3 DNA: TGTGCCAGCAGCTCCCAGAACCTGGATACGCAGTATTTT; CDR3 protein: CASSSQNLDTQYF
D gene: TRBD2; V gene: TRBV5-1; clone size: -; J gene: TRBJ2-3; CDR3 DNA: TGCGCCAGCAGCACTCTAGCGGGAGGGGGAGGAGATACGCAGTATTTT; CDR3 protein: CASSTLAGGGGDTQYF
D gene: TRBD1; V gene: TRBV18; clone size: -; J gene: TRBJ2-2; CDR3 DNA: TGTGCCAGCTCACCACCACAGGGGCCGAACACCGGGGAGCTGTTTTTT; CDR3 protein: CASSPPQGPNTGELFF
D gene: -; V gene: TRBV7-9; clone size: -; J gene: TRBJ2-1; CDR3 DNA: TGTGAACCCGCCTCTAGTGAGCAGTTCTTC; CDR3 protein: CEPASSEQFF
D gene: TRBD1; V gene: TRBV11-2; clone size: few; J gene: TRBJ1-1; CDR3 DNA: TGTGCCAGCAGCTTAGGACAGGGGATGAACACTGAAGCTTTCTTT; CDR3 protein: CASSLGQGMNTEAFF
D gene: TRBD1; V gene: TRBV28; clone size: -; J gene: TRBJ1-2; CDR3 DNA: TGTGCCAGCAGTCGGGACAGGGGGTACTATGGCTACACCTTC; CDR3 protein: CASSRDRGYYGYTF
D gene: TRBD1; V gene: TRBV3-1/TRBV3-2; clone size: -; J gene: TRBJ1-1; CDR3 DNA: TGTGCCAGCAGCGACGGGGACAGGGATGATGAAGCTTTCTTT; CDR3 protein: CASSDGDRDDEAFF
D gene: TRBD2; V gene: TRBV29-1; clone size: -; J gene: TRBJ2-7; CDR3 DNA: TGCAGCGTTGCGGGAGGGGGGCCTAGGTCCTTCTACGAGCAGTACTTC; CDR3 protein: CSVAGGGPRSFYEQYF
D gene: -; V gene: TRBV2; clone size: -; J gene: TRBJ1-4; CDR3 DNA: TGTGCCAGCATCCCGAGGCCCCGGGACATATGGGCAACTAATGAAAAACTGTTTTTT; CDR3 protein: CASIPRPRDIWATNEKLFF